Shown below are 14 T cell receptor beta chains from a single sample sequenced in a study of blood T cell repertoires in COVID-19. This table comes from immunoSEQ multiplex PCR, and its TCRdb copy is limited to in-frame clones, with some not included. Of more than 95,000 clones in the sample, 80% were seen once. The sequenced sample was peripheral blood. Receptors originate from a human donor in a cohort sampled during active COVID-19.

This clone was picked up a small number of times. The chain employs TRBV6-6 and TRBJ1-2, with TRBD1 identical over 7 bases. This CDR3 has 14 amino acids. Per germline, CDR1 MNHNY and CDR2 SVGAGI (reference sequence). Trimming took 6 bases from V and 0 from J; bases not matched to a gene: 4. CDR3 sequence: CASRDRTTNYGYTF. The CDR3 DNA is TGTGCCAGCAGGGACAGGACAACTAACTATGGCTACACCTTC.

This clone was detected only a few times. CDR3 in DNA: TGTGCCAGCAGTTTAGGCAGCCTAAGGGGGGGGACCGGGGAGCTGTTTTTT. It specifies CASSLGSLRGGTGELFF. This chain connects TRBV28 to TRBJ2-2, with TRBD2 as a possible D gene (7 bases). This CDR3 contains 17 residues. CDR1 and CDR2 (germline): MDHEN, SYDVKM. The germline V and J ends were trimmed by 2 bases and 5 bases, with 18 bases remaining between them.

This clone was observed a few times. This CDR3 reads CASSLQGRGQFF. The DNA for the CDR3 is TGTGCCAGCAGCTTACAGGGCAGAGGGCAGTTCTTC. The rearrangement links TRBV7-2 to TRBJ2-1; D may be TRBD1 (5 bases). This CDR3 contains 12 residues. The V end lost 2 bases, the J end lost 12 bases, and 11 bases lay between the germline ends. Germline V gene data show CDR1 as SGHTA and CDR2 as FQGNSA.

The chain combines TRBV2 with TRBJ1-2; D perhaps matches TRBD1 (6 bases). Germline V gives CDR1 SNHLY, CDR2 FYNNEI. V lost 2 bases, J lost 8 bases, and 15 bases lay in between. The CDR3 length is 14 residues. CDR3 residues: CASSEMGRGRGYTF. CDR3 DNA sequence: TGTGCCAGCAGTGAAATGGGCAGGGGAAGGGGCTACACCTTC.

CDR3 residues: CAISESQQGYTDTQYF. The CDR3 DNA reads TGTGCCATCAGTGAGTCCCAGCAGGGGTACACAGATACGCAGTATTTT. J is TRBJ2-3 and V is TRBV10-3; D perhaps matches TRBD1 (6 bases). V was clipped by 0 bases and J by 2 bases, with 12 bases between them. The CDR3 sequence is 16 residues long. The V gene's germline CDR1 is ENHRY and CDR2 SYGVKD.

As DNA, the CDR3 is TGTGCCAGCAGCGTAGTAATTGGAGGGGAGCAGTTCTTC. Protein sequence: CASSVVIGGEQFF. This sequence joins TRBV9 and TRBJ2-1; tentatively, D is TRBD2 (6 bases). Germline-derived CDR1 and CDR2 are SGDLS and YYNGEE. The CDR3 spans 13 residues. Trimming pared 0 bases from V and 10 bases from J, leaving 11 bases between.

The rearrangement links TRBV7-8 to TRBJ1-5; 7 nucleotides line up with TRBD1. The germline V gene encodes CDR1 SGHVS and CDR2 FQNEAQ. V lost 8 bases, J lost 0 bases, and 7 bases stayed unmatched. The CDR3 is 15 residues long. The CDR3 loop reads CASLVGTDSNQPQHF. CDR3 nucleotides: TGTGCCAGCCTGGTTGGGACAGATAGCAATCAGCCCCAGCATTTT.

This clone was observed a handful of times. The chain recombines TRBV19 with TRBJ2-2; D remains unclear. V was trimmed by 7 bases and J by 0 bases, leaving 12 bases between them. Looked up from germline, CDR1 is LNHDA and CDR2 is SQIVND (reference sequence). The CDR3 runs 15 residues. The CDR3 here is CASNPQIANTGELFF. Written as DNA, the CDR3 is TGTGCCAGTAATCCCCAGATCGCGAACACCGGGGAGCTGTTTTTT.

The chain combines TRBV5-5 with TRBJ1-6; no definite D call. This CDR3 is built from 14 residues. Germline lookup yields CDR1 SGHKS and CDR2 YYEKEE (reference sequence). Trimming took 1 base from V and 4 from J, leaving 6 bases between them. The CDR3 sequence is CASSLQVYNSPLHF. The CDR3 region has the DNA TGTGCCAGCAGCTTGCAGGTTTATAATTCACCCCTCCACTTT.

This clone was recorded once. The genes are TRBV2 and TRBJ2-5; D gene unclear. Per germline, CDR1 SNHLY and CDR2 FYNNEI. The CDR3 has 13 residues. Trimming removed 3 bases at V and 4 bases at J, with 9 bases between. CDR3 sequence: CASSDRVRETQYF. CDR3 nucleotides: TGTGCCAGCAGTGATCGGGTTCGAGAGACCCAGTACTTC.

The sample holds one count of this clone. The rearrangement joins TRBV7-9 to TRBJ2-2; no firm D call. This CDR3 spans 14 amino acids. Trimming shortened V by 5 bases and J by 6 bases, and 13 bases separated the two germline ends. CDR1 and CDR2 (germline): SEHNR, FQNEAQ (reference sequence). In nucleotides, the CDR3 is TGTGCCAGCAGCCTCCAGAGGCCCCCCGGGGAGCTGTTTTTT. Its translation: CASSLQRPPGELFF.

The gene calls are TRBV5-4 and TRBJ1-2; no definite D call. The CDR3 extends over 12 amino acids. Germline lookup yields CDR1 SGHNT and CDR2 YYREEE (reference sequence). The V and J ends lost 2 bases and 8 bases respectively, with 10 bases between them. CDR3 region: CASSLSGGGYTF. CDR3 coding DNA: TGTGCCAGCAGCTTATCCGGAGGGGGCTACACCTTC.

The CDR3 here is CASRLPGPTNEKLFF. CDR3 DNA sequence: TGTGCCAGCAGGCTACCAGGGCCAACTAATGAAAAACTGTTTTTT. The rearrangement links TRBV11-2 to TRBJ1-4; D perhaps matches TRBD1 (5 bases). This CDR3 contains 15 residues. The ends were cut back, 6 bases at V and 0 bases at J, with 11 bases in the middle. The germline gives CDR1 SGHAT, CDR2 FQNNGV.

This clone has a handful of counts. The chain uses TRBV7-3 and TRBJ1-2; 10 positions match TRBD1. CDR1 SGHTA and CDR2 FQGTGA come from the germline V gene. The CDR3 is 13 amino acids. Unmatched junction bases numbered 4, after V lost 4 bases and J lost 8 bases. CDR3 residues: CASSSRTGGGYTF. The CDR3 DNA sequence: TGTGCCAGCAGCTCCCGGACAGGGGGAGGCTACACCTTC.